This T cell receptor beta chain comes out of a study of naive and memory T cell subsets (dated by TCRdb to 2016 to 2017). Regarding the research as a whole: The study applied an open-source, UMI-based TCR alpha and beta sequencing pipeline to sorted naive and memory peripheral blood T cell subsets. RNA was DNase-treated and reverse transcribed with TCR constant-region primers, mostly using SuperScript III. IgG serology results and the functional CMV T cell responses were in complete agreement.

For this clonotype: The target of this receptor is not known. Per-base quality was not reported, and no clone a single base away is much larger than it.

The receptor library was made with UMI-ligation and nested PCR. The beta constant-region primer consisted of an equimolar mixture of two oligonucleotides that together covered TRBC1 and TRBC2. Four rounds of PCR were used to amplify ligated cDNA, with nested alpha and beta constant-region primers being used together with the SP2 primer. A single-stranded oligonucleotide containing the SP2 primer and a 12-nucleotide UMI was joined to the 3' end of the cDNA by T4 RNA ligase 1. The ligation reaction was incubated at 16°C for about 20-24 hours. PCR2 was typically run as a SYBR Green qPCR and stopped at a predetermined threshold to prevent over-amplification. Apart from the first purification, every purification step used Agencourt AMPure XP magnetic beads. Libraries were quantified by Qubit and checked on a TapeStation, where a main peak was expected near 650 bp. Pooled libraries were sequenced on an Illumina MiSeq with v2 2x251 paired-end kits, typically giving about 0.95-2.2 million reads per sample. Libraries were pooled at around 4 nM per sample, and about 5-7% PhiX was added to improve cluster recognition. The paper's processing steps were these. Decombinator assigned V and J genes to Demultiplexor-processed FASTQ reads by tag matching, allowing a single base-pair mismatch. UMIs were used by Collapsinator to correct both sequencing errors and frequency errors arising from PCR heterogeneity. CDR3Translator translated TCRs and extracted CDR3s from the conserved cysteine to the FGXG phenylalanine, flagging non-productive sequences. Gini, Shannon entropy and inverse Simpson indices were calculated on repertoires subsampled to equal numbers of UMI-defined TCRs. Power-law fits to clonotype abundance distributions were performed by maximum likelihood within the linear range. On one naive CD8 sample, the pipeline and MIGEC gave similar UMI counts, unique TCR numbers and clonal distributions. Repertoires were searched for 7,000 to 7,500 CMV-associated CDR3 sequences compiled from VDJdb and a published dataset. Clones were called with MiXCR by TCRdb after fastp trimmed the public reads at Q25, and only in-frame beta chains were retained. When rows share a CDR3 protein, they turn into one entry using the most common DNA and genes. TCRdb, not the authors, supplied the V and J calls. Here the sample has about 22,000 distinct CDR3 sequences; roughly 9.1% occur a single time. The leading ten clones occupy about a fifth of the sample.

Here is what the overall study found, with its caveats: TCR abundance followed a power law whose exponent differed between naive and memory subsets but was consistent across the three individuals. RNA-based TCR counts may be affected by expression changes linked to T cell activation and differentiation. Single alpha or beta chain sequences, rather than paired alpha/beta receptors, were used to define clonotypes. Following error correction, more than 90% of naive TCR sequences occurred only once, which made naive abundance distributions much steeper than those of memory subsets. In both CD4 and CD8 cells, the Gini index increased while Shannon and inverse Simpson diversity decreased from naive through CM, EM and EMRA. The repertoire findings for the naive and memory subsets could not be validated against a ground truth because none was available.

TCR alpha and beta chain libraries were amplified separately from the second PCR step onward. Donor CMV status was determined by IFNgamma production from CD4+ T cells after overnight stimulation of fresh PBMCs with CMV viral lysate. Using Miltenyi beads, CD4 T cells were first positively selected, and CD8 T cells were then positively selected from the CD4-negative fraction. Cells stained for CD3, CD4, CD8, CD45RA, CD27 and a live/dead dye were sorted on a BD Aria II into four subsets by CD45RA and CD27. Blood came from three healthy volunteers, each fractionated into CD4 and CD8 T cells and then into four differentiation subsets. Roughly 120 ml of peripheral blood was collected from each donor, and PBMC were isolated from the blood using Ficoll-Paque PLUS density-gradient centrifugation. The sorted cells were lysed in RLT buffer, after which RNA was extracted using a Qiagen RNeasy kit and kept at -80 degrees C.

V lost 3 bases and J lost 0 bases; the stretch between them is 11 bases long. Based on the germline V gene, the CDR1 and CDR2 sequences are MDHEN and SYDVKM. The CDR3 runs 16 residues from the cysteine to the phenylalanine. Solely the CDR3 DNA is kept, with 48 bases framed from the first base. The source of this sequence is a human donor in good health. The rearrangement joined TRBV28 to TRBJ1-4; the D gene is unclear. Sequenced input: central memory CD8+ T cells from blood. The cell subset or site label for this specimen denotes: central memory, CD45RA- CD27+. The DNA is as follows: TGTGCCAGCAGTTTCTCCTACATACCAACTAATGAAAAACTGTTTTTT. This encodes CASSFSYIPTNEKLFF.